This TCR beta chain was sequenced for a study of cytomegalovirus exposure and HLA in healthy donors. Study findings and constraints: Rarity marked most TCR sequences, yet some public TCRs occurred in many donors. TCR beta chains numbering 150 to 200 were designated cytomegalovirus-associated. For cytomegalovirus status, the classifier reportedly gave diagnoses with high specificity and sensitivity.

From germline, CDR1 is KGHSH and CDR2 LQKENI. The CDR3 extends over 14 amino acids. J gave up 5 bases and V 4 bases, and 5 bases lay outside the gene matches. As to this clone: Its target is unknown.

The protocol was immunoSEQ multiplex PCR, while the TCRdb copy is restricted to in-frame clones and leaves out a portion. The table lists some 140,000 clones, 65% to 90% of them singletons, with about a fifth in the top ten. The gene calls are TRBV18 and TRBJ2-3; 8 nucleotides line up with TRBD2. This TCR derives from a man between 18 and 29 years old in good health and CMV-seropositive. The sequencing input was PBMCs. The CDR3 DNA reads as TGTGCCAGCTCACGACTAGCGCCCCGAGATACGCAGTATTTT. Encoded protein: CASSRLAPRDTQYF. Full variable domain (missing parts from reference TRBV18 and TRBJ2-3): NAGVMQNPRHLVRRRGQEARLRCSPMKGHSHVYWYRQLPEEGLKFMVYLQKENIIDESGMPKERFSAEFPKEGPSILRIQQVVRGDSAAYFCASSRLAPRDTQYFGPGTRLTVL.